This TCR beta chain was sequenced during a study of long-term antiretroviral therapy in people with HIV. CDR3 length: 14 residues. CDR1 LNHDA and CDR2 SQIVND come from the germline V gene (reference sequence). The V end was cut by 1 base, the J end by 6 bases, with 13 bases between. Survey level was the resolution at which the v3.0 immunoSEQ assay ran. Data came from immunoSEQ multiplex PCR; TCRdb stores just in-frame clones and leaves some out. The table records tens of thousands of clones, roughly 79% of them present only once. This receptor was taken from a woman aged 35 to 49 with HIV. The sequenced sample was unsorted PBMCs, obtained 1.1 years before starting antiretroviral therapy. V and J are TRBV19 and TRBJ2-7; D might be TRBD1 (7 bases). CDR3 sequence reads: CASSIVGGGGEQYF. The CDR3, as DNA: TGTGCCAGTAGTATAGTCGGAGGGGGCGGCGAGCAGTACTTC.